This T cell receptor beta chain was sequenced during a study of blood T cells in healthy people across ages (dated by TCRdb to between 2014 and 2017). Regarding the research as a whole: Template switching captured roughly one uniquely barcoded TCR beta cDNA molecule per two T cells in model experiments. Four age groups were formed from the donors: young (average approximately 16 years), middle-aged (approximately 40), aged (62) and long-lived (more than 75). The study analyzed two additional independent replicas of 1 million unique cDNA reads from the same blood draw for two donors, one aged 18 to 30 and one aged 80 or older. To avoid experimental bias, donors of different ages were distributed randomly across sequencing lanes. To track age-related changes in TCR beta repertoire diversity, the study relied on deep sequencing normalized with unique cDNA molecular identifiers. On the study overall, not on this receptor specifically: Compared with the aged group, the long-lived group had more naive CD4+ T cells, fewer expanded clones and increased TCR diversity, a pattern suggesting age selection. Estimates of total diversity from one million sequenced T cells were regarded as lower bounds and underestimates. Donor CMV infection status was unknown, potentially confounding age-related changes in expanded clonotypes. Conclusive comparison of naive and antigen-experienced compartments was prevented by the profiling of bulk unsorted PBMCs. Observed TCR beta diversity per million T cells fell roughly linearly with age, and a significant reduction was already apparent by age approximately 40. There was a strong correlation between observed TCR beta diversity and the percentage of naive T cells measured by flow cytometry.

V and J lose 5 bases and 1 base, and a span of 18 bases separates them. The CDR3 spans 17 residues, from the cysteine through the phenylalanine. The CDR3 DNA has 51 bases and is translated from base 1. The CDR1 and CDR2 encoded by the germline V gene are MNHEY and SVGEGT. Regarding this clonotype: No cognate antigen has been identified for it. The input lacks base qualities; no much larger clone sits a single base away.

Systemically healthy Caucasian individuals from Russia, 39 in total and aged about 6 to 95 years, were included as donors. Each donor gave about 9.7 milliliters of peripheral blood, drawn into EDTA-treated Vacutainer tubes. Ficoll-Paque density-gradient centrifugation was used to isolate PBMCs, with at least 6.5 million per sample. Total RNA, at least 5 micrograms per sample, was extracted from PBMCs with Trizol reagent. Naive CD45RAhigh/CD27high T cell percentages were measured by flow cytometry on a PBMC aliquot from every donor. Libraries came from 5' RACE. Data came from an Illumina HiSeq 2500. The second PCR ran for about 7 to 11 cycles and used a J-beta primer mix along with a sample-barcoded 5' primer. Each TCR beta cDNA molecule received a unique molecular identifier from a template-switch 5' adaptor carrying 12 random nucleotides. Each sample yielded at least 2.5 million CDR3-containing paired-end reads. All of the RNA was converted into first-strand cDNA using the Mint cDNA synthesis kit, with a TRBC-specific oligonucleotide serving as the primer. Following uracil-DNA glycosylase treatment, a first 18-cycle PCR with universal primers M1SS and BC2_uni_R was performed on all cDNA. The source study handled its data this way. For normalization, 1 million high-quality reads, each with a distinct molecular identifier, were randomly selected from each sample. Reads sharing molecular identifiers were discarded rather than binned into consensus sequences. CDR3 identification, clonotype clustering and error correction used MiTCR with a Q25 quality threshold and the strictest error-elimination algorithm. A nonparametric unseen species model with Euler transformation was used to estimate a lower bound on total TCR beta diversity. TCRdb handled the public reads itself, with Q25 trimming in fastp and clone calling in MiXCR, and kept productive beta chains. Every distinct CDR3 protein forms one entry, paired with its most common genes and DNA. What appears here as the V and J calls and clone size reflects TCRdb's work, not the paper's. For this sample the table gives over 1,300,000 distinct CDR3 sequences, of which approximately 59% were detected only once. The top ten clonotypes cover 6.7% of the sample.

The chain uses TRBV6-2 or TRBV6-3 and TRBJ2-1; matching of 7 bases hints at TRBD1 as the D gene. The sequence derives from a man between 18 and 29 years old in good health. Sequencing input: blood. The DNA sequence reads TGTGCCAGCAGTACGCTCCGACAGGGACTTTCCTACAATGAGCAGTTCTTC. Translated, it gives CASSTLRQGLSYNEQFF.